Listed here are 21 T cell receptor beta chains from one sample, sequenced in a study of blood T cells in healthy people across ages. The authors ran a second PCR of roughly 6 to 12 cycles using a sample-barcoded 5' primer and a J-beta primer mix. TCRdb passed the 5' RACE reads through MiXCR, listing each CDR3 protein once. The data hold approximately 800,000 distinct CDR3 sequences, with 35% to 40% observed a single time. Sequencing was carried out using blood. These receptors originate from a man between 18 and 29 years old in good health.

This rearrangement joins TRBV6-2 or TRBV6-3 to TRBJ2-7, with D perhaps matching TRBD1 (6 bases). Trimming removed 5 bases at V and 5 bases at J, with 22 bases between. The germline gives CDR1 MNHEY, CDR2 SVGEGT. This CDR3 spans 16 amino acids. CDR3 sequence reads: CASSPGIDTGSDEQYF. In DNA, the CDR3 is TGTGCCAGCAGTCCAGGGATAGACACAGGGTCCGACGAGCAGTACTTC.

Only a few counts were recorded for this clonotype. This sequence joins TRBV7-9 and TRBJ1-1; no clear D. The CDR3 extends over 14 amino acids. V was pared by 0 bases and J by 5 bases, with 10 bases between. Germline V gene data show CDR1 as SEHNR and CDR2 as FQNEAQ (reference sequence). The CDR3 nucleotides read TGTGCCAGCAGCTTAGCGTCTGGGGTTACTGAAGCTTTCTTT. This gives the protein CASSLASGVTEAFF. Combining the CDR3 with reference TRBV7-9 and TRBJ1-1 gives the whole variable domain DTGVSQNPRHKITKRGQNVTFRCDPISEHNRLYWYRQTLGQGPEFLTYFQNEAQLEKSRLLSDRFSAERPKGSFSTLEIQRTEQGDSAMYLCASSLASGVTEAFFGQGTRLTVV.

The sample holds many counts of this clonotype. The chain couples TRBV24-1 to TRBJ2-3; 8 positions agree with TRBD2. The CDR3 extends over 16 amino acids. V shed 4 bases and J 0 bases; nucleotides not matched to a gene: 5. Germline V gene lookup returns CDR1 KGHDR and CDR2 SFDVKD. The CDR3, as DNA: TGTGCCACCAGTGAGACCAGCGGGGGCAGCACAGATACGCAGTATTTT. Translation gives CATSETSGGSTDTQYF.

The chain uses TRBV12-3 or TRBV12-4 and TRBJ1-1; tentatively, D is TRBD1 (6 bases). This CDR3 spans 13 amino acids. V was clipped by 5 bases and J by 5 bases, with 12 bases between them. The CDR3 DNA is TGTGCCAGCAGTATGGGCAGGGGTACTGAAGCTTTCTTT. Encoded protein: CASSMGRGTEAFF.

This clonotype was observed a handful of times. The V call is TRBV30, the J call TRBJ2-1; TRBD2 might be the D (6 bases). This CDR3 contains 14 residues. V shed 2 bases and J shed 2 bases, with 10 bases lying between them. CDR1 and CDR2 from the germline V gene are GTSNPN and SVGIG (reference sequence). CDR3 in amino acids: CAWSRAGPYNEQFF. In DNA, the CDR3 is TGTGCCTGGAGTAGAGCGGGCCCCTACAATGAGCAGTTCTTC. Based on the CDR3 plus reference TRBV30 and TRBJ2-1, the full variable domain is SQTIHQWPATLVQPVGSPLSLECTVEGTSNPNLYWYRQAAGRGLQLLFYSVGIGQISSEVPQNLSASRPQDRQFILSSKKLLLSDSGFYLCAWSRAGPYNEQFFGPGTRLTVL.

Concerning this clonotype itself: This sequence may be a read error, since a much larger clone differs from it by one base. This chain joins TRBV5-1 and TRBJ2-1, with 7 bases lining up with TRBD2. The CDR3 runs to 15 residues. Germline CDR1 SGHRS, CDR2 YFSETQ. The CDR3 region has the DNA TGCGCCAGCAACTTGGGGCGGGGGAGAGGCGATGAGCAGTTCTTC. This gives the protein CASNLGRGRGDEQFF. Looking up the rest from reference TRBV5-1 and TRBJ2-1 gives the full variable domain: KAGVTQTPRYLIKTRGQQVTLSCSPISGHRSVSWYQQTPGQGLQFLFEYFSETQRNKGNFPGRFSGRQFSNSRSEMNVSTLELGDSALYLCASNLGRGRGDEQFFGPGTRLTVL.

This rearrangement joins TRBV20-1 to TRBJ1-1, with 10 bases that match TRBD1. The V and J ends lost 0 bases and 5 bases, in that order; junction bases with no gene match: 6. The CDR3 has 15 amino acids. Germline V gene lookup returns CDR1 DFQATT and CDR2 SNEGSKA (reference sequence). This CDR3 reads CSARERDRGRTEAFF. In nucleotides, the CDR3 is TGCAGTGCTAGAGAACGGGACAGGGGAAGAACTGAAGCTTTCTTT.

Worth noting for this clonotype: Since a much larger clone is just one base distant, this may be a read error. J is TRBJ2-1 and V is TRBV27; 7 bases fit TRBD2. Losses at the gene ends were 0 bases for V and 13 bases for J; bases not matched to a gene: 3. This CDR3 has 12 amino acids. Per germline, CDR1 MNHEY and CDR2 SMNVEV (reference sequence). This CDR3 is CASSLSGGTQFF. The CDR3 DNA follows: TGTGCCAGCAGTTTATCGGGGGGGACCCAGTTCTTC.

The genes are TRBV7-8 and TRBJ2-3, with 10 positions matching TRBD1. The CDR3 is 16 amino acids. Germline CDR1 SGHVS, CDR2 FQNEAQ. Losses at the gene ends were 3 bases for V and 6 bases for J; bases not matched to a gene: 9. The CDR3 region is CASSLRTGGIPDTQYF. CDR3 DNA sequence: TGTGCCAGCAGCTTGAGGACAGGGGGGATTCCGGATACGCAGTATTTT.

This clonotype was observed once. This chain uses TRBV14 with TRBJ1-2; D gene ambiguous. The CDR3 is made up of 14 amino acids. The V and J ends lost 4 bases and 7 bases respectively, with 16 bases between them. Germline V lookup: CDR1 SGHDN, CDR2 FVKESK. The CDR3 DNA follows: TGTGCCAGCAGCCTAGGCTTAGCATTGAGTGGCTACACCTTC. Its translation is CASSLGLALSGYTF. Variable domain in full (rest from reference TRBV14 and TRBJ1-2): EAGVTQFPSHSVIEKGQTVTLRCDPISGHDNLYWYRRVMGKEIKFLLHFVKESKQDESGMPNNRFLAERTGGTYSTLKVQPAELEDSGVYFCASSLGLALSGYTFGSGTRLTVV.

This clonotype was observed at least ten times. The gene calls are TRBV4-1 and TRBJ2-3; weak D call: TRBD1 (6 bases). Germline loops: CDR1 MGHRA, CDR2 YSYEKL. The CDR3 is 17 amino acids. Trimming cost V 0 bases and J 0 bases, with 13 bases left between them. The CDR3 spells CASSQDDRTPSTDTQYF. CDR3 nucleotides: TGCGCCAGCAGCCAAGATGACAGGACCCCTAGCACAGATACGCAGTATTTT.

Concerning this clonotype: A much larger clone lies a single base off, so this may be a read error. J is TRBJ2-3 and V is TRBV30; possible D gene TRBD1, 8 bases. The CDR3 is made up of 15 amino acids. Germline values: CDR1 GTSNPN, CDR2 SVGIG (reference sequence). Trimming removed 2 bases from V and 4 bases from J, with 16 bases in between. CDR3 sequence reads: CAWSPDRGGADTQYF. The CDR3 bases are TGTGCCTGGAGTCCTGACAGGGGAGGGGCAGATACGCAGTATTTT.

The CDR3 bases are TGCAGTGCTAGAGTGCCAGGGCCGAACACTGAAGCTTTCTTT. Residues: CSARVPGPNTEAFF. The J gene is TRBJ1-1, the V gene TRBV20-1; possible D gene TRBD1, 5 bases. CDR1 is DFQATT and CDR2 is SNEGSKA in the germline V gene (reference sequence). The CDR3 contains 14 residues. The V and J ends lost 1 base and 1 base respectively, with 10 bases between them.

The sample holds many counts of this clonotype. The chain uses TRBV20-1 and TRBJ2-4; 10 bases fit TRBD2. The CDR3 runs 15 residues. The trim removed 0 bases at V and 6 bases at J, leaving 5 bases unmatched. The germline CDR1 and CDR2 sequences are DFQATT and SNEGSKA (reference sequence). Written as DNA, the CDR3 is TGCAGTGCTAGAGATCCAGCGGGGGGGATAAACATTCAGTACTTC. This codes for CSARDPAGGINIQYF.

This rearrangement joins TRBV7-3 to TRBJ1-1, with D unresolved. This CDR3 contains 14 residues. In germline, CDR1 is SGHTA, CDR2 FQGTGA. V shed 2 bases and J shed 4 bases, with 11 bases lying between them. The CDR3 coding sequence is TGTGCCAGCAGCTTATTGGGTTCGGTCACTGAAGCTTTCTTT. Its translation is CASSLLGSVTEAFF.

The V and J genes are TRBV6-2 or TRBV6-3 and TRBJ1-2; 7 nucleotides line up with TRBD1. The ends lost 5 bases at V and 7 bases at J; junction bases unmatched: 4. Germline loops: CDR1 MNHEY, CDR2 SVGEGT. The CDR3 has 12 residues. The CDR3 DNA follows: TGTGCCAGCAGTGCAACAGGGGTTGGCTACACCTTC. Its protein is CASSATGVGYTF.

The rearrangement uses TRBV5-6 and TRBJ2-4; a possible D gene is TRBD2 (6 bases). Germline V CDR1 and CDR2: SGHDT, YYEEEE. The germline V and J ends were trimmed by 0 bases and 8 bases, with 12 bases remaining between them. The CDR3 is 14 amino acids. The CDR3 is CASSLGGTQYIQYF. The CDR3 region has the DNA TGTGCCAGCAGCTTGGGCGGGACCCAGTACATTCAGTACTTC. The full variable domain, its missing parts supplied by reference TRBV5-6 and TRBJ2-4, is DAGVTQSPTHLIKTRGQQVTLRCSPKSGHDTVSWYQQALGQGPQFIFQYYEEEERQRGNFPDRFSGHQFPNYSSELNVNALLLGDSALYLCASSLGGTQYIQYFGAGTRLSVL.

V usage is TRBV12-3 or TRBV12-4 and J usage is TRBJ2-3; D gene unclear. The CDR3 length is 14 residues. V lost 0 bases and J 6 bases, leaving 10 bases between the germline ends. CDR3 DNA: TGTGCCAGCAGTTTAGCGTCCTTGGGGGATACGCAGTATTTT. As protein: CASSLASLGDTQYF.

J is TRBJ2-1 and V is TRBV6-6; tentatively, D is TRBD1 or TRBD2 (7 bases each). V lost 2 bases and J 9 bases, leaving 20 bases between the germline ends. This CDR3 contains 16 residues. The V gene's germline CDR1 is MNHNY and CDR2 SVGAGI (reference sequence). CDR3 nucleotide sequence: TGTGCCAGCAGTTACGGGGACAGCCTAGGGGGGGGTGAGCAGTTCTTC. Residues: CASSYGDSLGGGEQFF.

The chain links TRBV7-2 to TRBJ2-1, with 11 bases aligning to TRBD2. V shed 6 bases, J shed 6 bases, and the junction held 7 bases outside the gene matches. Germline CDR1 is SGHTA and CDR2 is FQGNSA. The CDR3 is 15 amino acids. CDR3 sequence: CASSASGTSGNEQFF. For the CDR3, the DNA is TGTGCCAGCAGTGCTTCGGGGACTAGCGGCAATGAGCAGTTCTTC.

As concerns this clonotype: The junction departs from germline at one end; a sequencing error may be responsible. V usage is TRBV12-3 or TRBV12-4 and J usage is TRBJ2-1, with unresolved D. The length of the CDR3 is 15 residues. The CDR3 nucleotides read TGTGCCGGCAGTGTATTCATCGGGCCGCGGAATGAGCAGTTCTTC. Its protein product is CAGSVFIGPRNEQFF.